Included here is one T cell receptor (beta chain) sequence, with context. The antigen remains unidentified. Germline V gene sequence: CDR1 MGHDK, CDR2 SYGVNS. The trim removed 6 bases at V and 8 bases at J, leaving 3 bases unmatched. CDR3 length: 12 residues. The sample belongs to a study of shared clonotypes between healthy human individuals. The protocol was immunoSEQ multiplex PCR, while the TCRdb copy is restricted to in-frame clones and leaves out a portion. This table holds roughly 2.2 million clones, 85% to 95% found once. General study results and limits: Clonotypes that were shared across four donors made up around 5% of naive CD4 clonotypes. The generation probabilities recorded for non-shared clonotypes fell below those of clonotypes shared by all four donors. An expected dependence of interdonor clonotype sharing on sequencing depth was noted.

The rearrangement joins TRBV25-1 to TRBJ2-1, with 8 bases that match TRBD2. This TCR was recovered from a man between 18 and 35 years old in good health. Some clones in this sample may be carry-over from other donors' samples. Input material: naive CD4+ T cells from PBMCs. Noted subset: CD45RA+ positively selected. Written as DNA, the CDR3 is TGTGCCAGCAGGGGGCGGGGGGATGAGCAGTTCTTC. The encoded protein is CASRGRGDEQFF.